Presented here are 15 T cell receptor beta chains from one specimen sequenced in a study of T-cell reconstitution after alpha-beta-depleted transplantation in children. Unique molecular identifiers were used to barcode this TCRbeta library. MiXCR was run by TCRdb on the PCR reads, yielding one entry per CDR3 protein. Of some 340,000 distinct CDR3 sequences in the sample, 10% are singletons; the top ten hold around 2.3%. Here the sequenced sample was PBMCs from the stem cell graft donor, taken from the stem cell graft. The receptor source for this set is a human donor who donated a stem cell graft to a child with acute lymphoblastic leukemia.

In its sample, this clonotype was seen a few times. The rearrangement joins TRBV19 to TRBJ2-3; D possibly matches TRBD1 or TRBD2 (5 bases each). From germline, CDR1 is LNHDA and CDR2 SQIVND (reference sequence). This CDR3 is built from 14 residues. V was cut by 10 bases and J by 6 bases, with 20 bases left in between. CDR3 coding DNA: TGTGCCACTAGCCAAAGAACGGGACGGGATACGCAGTATTTT. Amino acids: CATSQRTGRDTQYF. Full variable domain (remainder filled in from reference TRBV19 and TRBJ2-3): DGGITQSPKYLFRKEGQNVTLSCEQNLNHDAMYWYRQDPGQGLRLIYYSQIVNDFQKGDIAEGYSVSREKKESFPLTVTSAQKNPTAFYLCATSQRTGRDTQYFGPGTRLTVL.

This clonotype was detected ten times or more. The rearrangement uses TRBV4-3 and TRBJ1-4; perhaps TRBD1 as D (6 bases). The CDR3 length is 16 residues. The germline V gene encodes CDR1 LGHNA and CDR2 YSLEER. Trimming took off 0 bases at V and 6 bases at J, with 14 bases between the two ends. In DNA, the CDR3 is TGCGCCAGCAGCCAAGATCCTGGGGGCGGGGATGAAAAACTGTTTTTT. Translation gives CASSQDPGGGDEKLFF.

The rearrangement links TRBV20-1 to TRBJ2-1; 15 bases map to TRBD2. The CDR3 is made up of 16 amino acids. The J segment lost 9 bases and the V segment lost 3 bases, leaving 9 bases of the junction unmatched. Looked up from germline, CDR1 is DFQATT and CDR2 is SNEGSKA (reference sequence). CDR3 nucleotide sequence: TGCAGTGCTAGGGACAGTCCGGGACTAGCGGGAGGTGAGCAGTTCTTC. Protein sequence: CSARDSPGLAGGEQFF.

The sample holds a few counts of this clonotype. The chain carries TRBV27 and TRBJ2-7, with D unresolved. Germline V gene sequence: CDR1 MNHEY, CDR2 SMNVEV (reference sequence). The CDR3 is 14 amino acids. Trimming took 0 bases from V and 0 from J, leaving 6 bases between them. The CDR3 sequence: CASSLSTSSYEQYF. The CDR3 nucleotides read TGTGCCAGCAGTTTATCGACCAGCTCCTACGAGCAGTACTTC.

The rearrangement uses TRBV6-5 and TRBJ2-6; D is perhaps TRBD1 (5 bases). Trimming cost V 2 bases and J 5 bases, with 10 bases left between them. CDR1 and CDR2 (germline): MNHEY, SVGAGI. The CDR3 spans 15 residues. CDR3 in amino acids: CASSYGALWANVLTF. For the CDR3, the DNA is TGTGCCAGCAGTTACGGGGCGCTTTGGGCCAACGTCCTGACTTTC.

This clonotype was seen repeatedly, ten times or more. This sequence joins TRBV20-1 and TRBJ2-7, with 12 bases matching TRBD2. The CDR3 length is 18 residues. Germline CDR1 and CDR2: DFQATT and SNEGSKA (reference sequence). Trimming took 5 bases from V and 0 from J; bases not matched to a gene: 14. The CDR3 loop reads CSAPTGQKTSGGSYEQYF. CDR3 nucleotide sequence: TGCAGTGCTCCAACGGGACAGAAGACTAGCGGGGGCTCCTACGAGCAGTACTTC.

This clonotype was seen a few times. Here the CDR3 DNA reads TGTGCCATCAGTGACCAATCGACGGGGACCCAGTACTTC. Protein product: CAISDQSTGTQYF. The chain employs TRBV10-3 and TRBJ2-5; D unresolved. This CDR3 is built from 13 residues. Trimming pared 3 bases from V and 7 bases from J, leaving 12 bases between. Germline V gene data show CDR1 as ENHRY and CDR2 as SYGVKD.

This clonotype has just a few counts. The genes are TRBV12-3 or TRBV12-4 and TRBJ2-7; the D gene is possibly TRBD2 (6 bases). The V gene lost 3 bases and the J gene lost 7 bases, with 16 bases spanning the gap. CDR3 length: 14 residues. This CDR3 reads CASSLGGLGGEQYF. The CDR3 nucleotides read TGTGCCAGCAGTTTGGGCGGTCTCGGAGGGGAGCAGTACTTC.

The CDR3 sequence: CASSIQGTSNQPQHF. Written as DNA, the CDR3 is TGTGCCAGCAGCATACAGGGTACTAGCAATCAGCCCCAGCATTTT. The J gene is TRBJ1-5, the V gene TRBV7-2; D is perhaps TRBD1 (6 bases). Trimming pared 5 bases from V and 0 bases from J, leaving 11 bases between. The length of the CDR3 is 15 residues. Germline CDR1 is SGHTA and CDR2 is FQGNSA.

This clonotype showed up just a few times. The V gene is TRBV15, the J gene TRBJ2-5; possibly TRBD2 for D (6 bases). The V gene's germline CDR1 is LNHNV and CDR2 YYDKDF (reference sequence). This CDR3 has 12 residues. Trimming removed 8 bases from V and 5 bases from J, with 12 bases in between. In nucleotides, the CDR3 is TGTGCCACCGGCGGGACGAGGGAGACCCAGTACTTC. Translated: CATGGTRETQYF.

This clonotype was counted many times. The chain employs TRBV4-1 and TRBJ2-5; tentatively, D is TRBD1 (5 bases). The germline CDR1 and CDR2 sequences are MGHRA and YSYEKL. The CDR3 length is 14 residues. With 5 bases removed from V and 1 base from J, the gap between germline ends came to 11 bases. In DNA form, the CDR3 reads TGCGCCAGCAGCAAAACAGGAGTCCAAGAGACCCAGTACTTC. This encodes CASSKTGVQETQYF.

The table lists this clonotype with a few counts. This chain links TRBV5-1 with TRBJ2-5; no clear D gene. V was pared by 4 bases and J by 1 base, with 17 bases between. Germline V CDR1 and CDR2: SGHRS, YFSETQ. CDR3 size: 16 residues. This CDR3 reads CASSPTGRTGQETQYF. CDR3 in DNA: TGCGCCAGCAGCCCGACGGGCAGGACGGGCCAAGAGACCCAGTACTTC.

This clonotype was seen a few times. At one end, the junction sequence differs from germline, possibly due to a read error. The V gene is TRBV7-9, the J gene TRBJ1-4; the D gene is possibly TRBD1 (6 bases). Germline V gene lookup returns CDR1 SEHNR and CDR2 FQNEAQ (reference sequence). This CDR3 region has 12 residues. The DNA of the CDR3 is TGTGCCAGCAGCCTTGGTTTACAGGGCCTCCATTTT. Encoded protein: CASSLGLQGLHF.

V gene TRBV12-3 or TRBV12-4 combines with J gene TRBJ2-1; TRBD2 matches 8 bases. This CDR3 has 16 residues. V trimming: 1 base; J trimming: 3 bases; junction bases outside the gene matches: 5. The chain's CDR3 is CASSLVREVLYNEQFF. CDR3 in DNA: TGTGCCAGCAGTTTAGTGCGGGAGGTCCTCTACAATGAGCAGTTCTTC.

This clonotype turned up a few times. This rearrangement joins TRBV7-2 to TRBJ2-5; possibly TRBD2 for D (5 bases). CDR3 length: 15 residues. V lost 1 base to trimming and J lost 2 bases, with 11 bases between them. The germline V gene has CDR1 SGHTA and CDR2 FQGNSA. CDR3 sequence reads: CASSLVQDSQETQYF. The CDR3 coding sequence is TGTGCCAGCAGCTTAGTCCAGGACTCTCAAGAGACCCAGTACTTC.